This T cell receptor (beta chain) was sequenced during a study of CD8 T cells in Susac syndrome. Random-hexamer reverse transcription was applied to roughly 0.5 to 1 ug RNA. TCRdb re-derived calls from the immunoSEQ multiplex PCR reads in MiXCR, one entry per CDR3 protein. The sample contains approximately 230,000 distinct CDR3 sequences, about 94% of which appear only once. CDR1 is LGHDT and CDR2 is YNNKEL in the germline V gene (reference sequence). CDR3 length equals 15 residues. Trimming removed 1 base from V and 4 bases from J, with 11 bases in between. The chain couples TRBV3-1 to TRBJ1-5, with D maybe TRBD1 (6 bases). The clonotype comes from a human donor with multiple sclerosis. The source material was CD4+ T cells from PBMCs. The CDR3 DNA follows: TGTGCCAGCAGCCAAGGGATTACAGGGAATCAGCCCCAGCATTTT. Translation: CASSQGITGNQPQHF.